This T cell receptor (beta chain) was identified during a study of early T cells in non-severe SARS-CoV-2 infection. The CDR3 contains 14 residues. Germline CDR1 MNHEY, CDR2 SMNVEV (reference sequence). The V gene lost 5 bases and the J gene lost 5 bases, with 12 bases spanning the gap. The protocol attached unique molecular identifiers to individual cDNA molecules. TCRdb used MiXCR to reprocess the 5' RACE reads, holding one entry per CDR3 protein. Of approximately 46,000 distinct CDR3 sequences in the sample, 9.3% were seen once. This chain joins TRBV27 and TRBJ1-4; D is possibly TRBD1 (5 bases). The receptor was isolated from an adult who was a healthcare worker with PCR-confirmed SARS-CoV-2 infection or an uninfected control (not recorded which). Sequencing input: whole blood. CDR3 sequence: CASSPRGGNEKLFF. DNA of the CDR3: TGTGCCAGCAGTCCCCGGGGGGGGAATGAAAAACTGTTTTTT.